The 26 T cell receptor beta chains given below trace back to one sample, sequenced in a study of blood T cells in healthy people across ages. The authors ran a second PCR of about 6 to 11 cycles using a sample-barcoded 5' primer and a J-beta primer mix. One entry per CDR3 protein results from TCRdb running MiXCR on the 5' RACE reads. The data show over 1,500,000 distinct CDR3 sequences, with 39% seen just once and around 23% held by the top ten. The specimen was blood. The receptors stem from a human donor in good health.

The chain uses TRBV9 and TRBJ2-1; D possibly corresponds to TRBD2 (5 bases). Between the trimmed V and J ends, which lost 0 bases and 5 bases, there was a span of 9 bases. This CDR3 is built from 14 residues. Germline V CDR1 and CDR2: SGDLS, YYNGEE. CDR3 nucleotides: TGTGCCAGCAGCGTAGACGGGATCAACAATGAGCAGTTCTTC. Residues: CASSVDGINNEQFF. The entire variable domain, with the rest obtained from reference TRBV9 and TRBJ2-1, is as follows: DSGVTQTPKHLITATGQRVTLRCSPRSGDLSVYWYQQSLDQGLQFLIQYYNGEERAKGNILERFSAQQFPDLHSELNLSSLELGDSALYFCASSVDGINNEQFFGPGTRLTVL.

The chain carries TRBV7-2 and TRBJ2-1; 11 bases fit TRBD1. The germline V gene has CDR1 SGHTA and CDR2 FQGNSA. The CDR3 length is 15 residues. With V trimmed by 6 bases and J by 7 bases, 8 bases remained unmatched. This chain's CDR3 is CASRDPGQGENEQFF. CDR3 sequence (DNA): TGTGCCAGCAGAGACCCGGGACAGGGGGAGAATGAGCAGTTCTTC.

This clonotype was seen only a few times. The J gene is TRBJ2-1, the V gene TRBV27; TRBD1 agrees at 9 bases. Per germline, CDR1 MNHEY and CDR2 SMNVEV (reference sequence). V trimming: 10 bases; J trimming: 7 bases; junction bases outside the gene matches: 2. The CDR3 has 11 amino acids. The chain's CDR3 is CATGQGNEQFF. As DNA, the CDR3 is TGTGCCACTGGACAGGGGAATGAGCAGTTCTTC.

V usage is TRBV12-3 or TRBV12-4 and J usage is TRBJ1-5, with D unresolved. V lost 2 bases to trimming and J lost 1 base, with 6 bases between them. The CDR3 totals 14 residues. This CDR3 is CASSLLLSNQPQHF. In nucleotides, the CDR3 is TGTGCCAGCAGTTTATTATTGAGCAATCAGCCCCAGCATTTT.

This clonotype has more than one count but fewer than ten. The J gene is TRBJ2-5, the V gene TRBV7-8; possible D gene TRBD1, 7 bases. V was shortened by 4 bases and J by 5 bases, with 17 bases between the two germline ends. The length of the CDR3 is 15 residues. Germline assignment: CDR1 SGHVS and CDR2 FQNEAQ. The CDR3 region is CASSSRQGGGETQYF. The CDR3, as DNA: TGTGCCAGCAGCTCCCGACAGGGAGGTGGGGAGACCCAGTACTTC.

This chain links TRBV6-5 with TRBJ1-2; TRBD1 aligns across 9 bases. The trim removed 6 bases at V and 3 bases at J, leaving 11 bases unmatched. The CDR3 runs 16 residues. The germline CDR1 and CDR2 sequences are MNHEY and SVGAGI. The CDR3 DNA reads as TGTGCCAGCAGCCGAAATCCCGGGACAGGGCACTATGGCTACACCTTC. Translation gives CASSRNPGTGHYGYTF.

CDR3 bases: TGTGCCAGCACCTCAGACAAGGCTTCATACAATGAGCAGTTCTTC. It is translated as CASTSDKASYNEQFF. This chain connects TRBV6-2 or TRBV6-3 to TRBJ2-1, with D hard to call. The CDR3 is 15 amino acids. The V gene lost 7 bases and the J gene lost 4 bases, with 17 bases spanning the gap. Germline CDR1 and CDR2: MNHEY and SVGEGT.

Only a few counts were recorded for this clonotype. The rearrangement joins TRBV30 to TRBJ2-7; perhaps TRBD1 as D (6 bases). V was shortened by 4 bases and J by 2 bases, with 12 bases between the two germline ends. The CDR3 runs 13 residues. CDR1 GTSNPN and CDR2 SVGIG come from the germline V gene (reference sequence). The CDR3 loop is CAWKGVVAYEQYF. The CDR3 bases are TGTGCCTGGAAGGGGGTTGTAGCCTACGAGCAGTACTTC.

This clonotype was counted many times. The V gene is TRBV24-1, the J gene TRBJ1-2; 9 positions agree with TRBD1. The V gene end was trimmed by 2 bases and the J gene end by 1 base; junction bases not matched to a gene: 7. Germline loops: CDR1 KGHDR, CDR2 SFDVKD. The CDR3 is made up of 17 amino acids. CDR3 loop: CATSDSSGTGHNYGYTF. The CDR3 bases are TGTGCCACCAGTGATTCTTCGGGGACAGGGCATAACTATGGCTACACCTTC.

Note on this clonotype: A much larger clonotype is one base distant, so this may be a read error. This chain joins TRBV4-1 and TRBJ2-5, with 10 bases matching TRBD1. TRBJ2-7 explains the end of the DNA better; the J call may be wrong. Germline CDR1 is MGHRA and CDR2 is YSYEKL. CDR3 length equals 14 residues. Written as DNA, the CDR3 is TGCGCCAGCGGCCAGGGACAGGGGTGGTACGAGCAGTACTTC. Protein product: CASGQGQGWYEQYF.

This clonotype has a handful of counts. The rearrangement uses TRBV20-1 and TRBJ2-3; tentative D call: TRBD2 (7 bases). This CDR3 spans 14 amino acids. Looked up from germline, CDR1 is DFQATT and CDR2 is SNEGSKA (reference sequence). V was trimmed by 3 bases and J by 5 bases, leaving 15 bases between them. The CDR3 loop reads CSASRGASLDTQYF. CDR3 in DNA: TGCAGTGCTAGTCGGGGGGCCAGTTTAGATACGCAGTATTTT.

This clonotype was observed a few times. V usage is TRBV4-3 and J usage is TRBJ1-2; no definite D call. Germline V CDR1 and CDR2: LGHNA, YSLEER. The CDR3 length is 16 residues. Trimming removed 0 bases at V and 4 bases at J, with 15 bases between. The CDR3 is CASSQDSRALVYGYTF. In nucleotides, the CDR3 is TGCGCCAGCAGCCAAGATTCGAGGGCGCTGGTCTATGGCTACACCTTC.

A word on this clonotype: The limits of the CDR3 on the DNA are not certain, so only TCRdb's listed CDR3 is given. This chain uses TRBV28 with TRBJ2-1; TRBD1, as called in the table, went unchecked against the DNA. In germline, CDR1 is MDHEN, CDR2 SYDVKM. The CDR3 region is 17 residues in length, termini included. The CDR3 spells CASSFGVGTGTDNEQLF.

This clonotype was counted once. The rearrangement joins TRBV20-1 to TRBJ2-7; D may be TRBD2 (6 bases). V dropped 4 bases and J dropped 0 bases, with 19 bases sitting between them. From germline, CDR1 is DFQATT and CDR2 SNEGSKA (reference sequence). The CDR3 runs to 16 residues. In DNA form, the CDR3 reads TGCAGTGCTATGAATTACGGGGCGGGGAGCTCCTACGAGCAGTACTTC. This codes for CSAMNYGAGSSYEQYF.

A word on this clonotype: A single base separates this from a much larger clone, so it may be a read error. The CDR3, as DNA: TGTGCCGTCAGTGAGTTGCCCTACGAGCAGTACTTC. It is translated as CAVSELPYEQYF. The V call is TRBV10-3, the J call TRBJ2-7; the D is unclear. CDR1 is ENHRY, CDR2 SYGVKD, per germline. The CDR3 totals 12 residues.

The chain joins TRBV7-3 to TRBJ1-5, with 9 bases lining up with TRBD1. Germline CDR1 and CDR2: SGHTA and FQGTGA. This CDR3 is built from 15 residues. The ends lost 5 bases at V and 5 bases at J; junction bases unmatched: 7. For the CDR3, the DNA is TGTGCCAGCAGCAAGGGACAGGGCGGACATCAGCCCCAGCATTTT. This translates into CASSKGQGGHQPQHF.

V is TRBV5-1 and J is TRBJ2-3, with TRBD1 matching 8 bases. J lost 6 bases, V lost 4 bases, and 7 bases had no gene match. CDR3 size: 14 residues. Germline CDR1 and CDR2: SGHRS and YFSETQ. The CDR3 loop reads CASSMGQAGDTQYF. In nucleotides, the CDR3 is TGCGCCAGCAGCATGGGACAGGCTGGGGATACGCAGTATTTT.

This sequence joins TRBV20-1 and TRBJ1-2; perhaps TRBD1 as D (6 bases). Germline values: CDR1 DFQATT, CDR2 SNEGSKA (reference sequence). The CDR3 extends over 16 amino acids. V dropped 5 bases and J dropped 5 bases, with 24 bases sitting between them. The CDR3 loop is CSAPAVGGAWGYGYTF. For the CDR3, the DNA is TGCAGTGCTCCGGCTGTGGGGGGCGCGTGGGGGTATGGCTACACCTTC.

The J gene is TRBJ2-7, the V gene TRBV5-4; 11 bases are shared with TRBD1. Germline CDR1 and CDR2: SGHNT and YYREEE (reference sequence). Trimming took 6 bases from V and 5 from J; bases not matched to a gene: 4. The CDR3 loop spans 13 amino acids. The CDR3 DNA reads as TGTGCCAGCAAGGGACAGGGGGGACACGAGCAGTACTTC. Translated: CASKGQGGHEQYF. Looking up the rest from reference TRBV5-4 and TRBJ2-7 gives the full variable domain: ETGVTQSPTHLIKTRGQQVTLRCSSQSGHNTVSWYQQALGQGPQFIFQYYREEENGRGNFPPRFSGLQFPNYSSELNVNALELDDSALYLCASKGQGGHEQYFGPGTRLTVT.

The chain uses TRBV6-6 and TRBJ1-5; TRBD1 might be the D (5 bases). CDR1 and CDR2 from the germline V gene are MNHNY and SVGAGI (reference sequence). The ends were cut back, 2 bases at V and 7 bases at J, with 12 bases in the middle. CDR3 size: 14 residues. The CDR3, as DNA: TGTGCCAGCAGTTACGCCCCTAGGGGCCAGCCCCAGCATTTT. It specifies CASSYAPRGQPQHF.

The rearrangement links TRBV7-8 to TRBJ1-1; D unresolved. This CDR3 contains 14 residues. Trimming removed 3 bases at V and 4 bases at J, with 12 bases between. Germline values: CDR1 SGHVS, CDR2 FQNEAQ. CDR3 loop: CASSFREGSTEAFF. CDR3 sequence (DNA): TGTGCCAGCAGCTTTAGGGAGGGTAGCACTGAAGCTTTCTTT.

This clonotype was seen a few times. This chain connects TRBV12-3 or TRBV12-4 to TRBJ2-7, with D possibly being TRBD2 (5 bases). The length of the CDR3 is 15 residues. Between the trimmed V and J ends, which lost 6 bases and 1 base, there was a span of 16 bases. The CDR3, as DNA: TGTGCCAGCAGCCGCTTAACGGGGAATTCCTACGAGCAGTACTTC. Translated, it gives CASSRLTGNSYEQYF.

This clonotype was seen repeatedly, ten times or more. The CDR3 region has the DNA TGCAGCGTTGAACCGGCCGTTCTCAACTACGAGCAGTACTTC. Translation gives CSVEPAVLNYEQYF. This chain connects TRBV29-1 to TRBJ2-7; no firm D call. V dropped 2 bases and J dropped 3 bases, with 14 bases sitting between them. CDR1 SQVTM and CDR2 ANQGSEA come from the germline V gene. This CDR3 has 14 amino acids.

The chain carries TRBV6-1 and TRBJ2-1; 8 nucleotides match TRBD1. Looked up from germline, CDR1 is MNHNS and CDR2 is SASEGT. This CDR3 spans 15 amino acids. J was trimmed by 12 bases and V by 8 bases; bases with no gene match: 18. The CDR3 nucleotides are TGTGCCAGCGGAAGGGGACAGGCGCCCCCGGATGTGCAGTTCTTC. This codes for CASGRGQAPPDVQFF.

This chain uses TRBV7-9 with TRBJ2-5; a possible D gene is TRBD2 (6 bases). The CDR3 spans 14 residues. The germline CDR1 and CDR2 sequences are SEHNR and FQNEAQ (reference sequence). The V and J ends lost 5 bases and 4 bases respectively, with 14 bases between them. The CDR3 bases are TGTGCCAGCAGCGTGGGGGGAGGAGGAGAGACCCAGTACTTC. Translating gives CASSVGGGGETQYF.

There are many counts of this clonotype. The J gene is TRBJ2-3, the V gene TRBV12-3 or TRBV12-4; 9 bases are a match to TRBD1. V lost 6 bases to trimming and J lost 3 bases; unmatched junction nucleotides: 10. This CDR3 spans 16 amino acids. CDR3 in amino acids: CASRPRDRVRTDTQYF. Here the CDR3 DNA reads TGTGCCAGCAGGCCCCGGGACAGGGTGAGGACAGATACGCAGTATTTT.